Listed below are T cell receptor beta chains from one sample, sequenced in a study of blood T cell repertoires in COVID-19. Clones were read by immunoSEQ multiplex PCR, and TCRdb kept only the in-frame ones, dropping some. This sample has 200,000 to 250,000 clones, with 86% found just once. The sample consisted of peripheral blood. The source is a woman in her forties or fifties with COVID-19, enrolled during active disease. Both conserved end residues are part of each CDR3. D genes are given only for firm matches. Clone size is given for some rows only: seen once, a few or many times, or a class if the clone is expanded.

clone size	V gene	D gene	J gene	CDR3 protein	CDR3 DNA
NA	TRBV3-1/TRBV3-2	NA	TRBJ2-1	CASSQDLRGVNEQFF	TGTGCCAGCAGCCAAGATCTCAGGGGCGTCAATGAGCAGTTCTTC
once	TRBV28	TRBD1	TRBJ1-2	CASSPGGYGYTF	TGTGCCAGCAGCCCAGGGGGGTACGGCTACACCTTC
NA	TRBV9	NA	TRBJ1-4	CASSPRGGRSSNEKLFF	TGTGCCAGCAGCCCCCGGGGGGGCCGCTCTTCTAATGAAAAACTGTTTTTT
NA	TRBV11-2	NA	TRBJ2-7	CASSLGAGALYEQYF	TGTGCCAGCAGCTTAGGGGCGGGGGCCTTATACGAGCAGTACTTC
NA	TRBV15	TRBD2	TRBJ2-1	CATSPAEAGGREQFF	TGTGCCACCAGCCCTGCGGAAGCGGGGGGCCGGGAGCAGTTCTTC
once	TRBV3-1/TRBV3-2	TRBD1	TRBJ1-5	CASSQGQGSGPQHF	TGTGCCAGCAGCCAAGGACAGGGGTCCGGGCCCCAGCATTTT
NA	TRBV10-1	NA	TRBJ1-1	CASSESRGIEAFF	TGCGCCAGCAGTGAGTCAAGGGGAATTGAAGCTTTCTTT
NA	TRBV12-5	TRBD2	TRBJ2-1	CASGLVLGTSGPHYNEQFF	TGTGCTAGTGGTTTGGTTCTCGGGACTAGCGGTCCTCACTACAATGAGCAGTTCTTC
NA	TRBV9	NA	TRBJ1-3	CASSLGNRFSGNTIYF	TGTGCCAGCAGCCTGGGTAACAGATTCTCTGGAAACACCATATATTTT
NA	TRBV4-2	TRBD1	TRBJ2-1	CASSQDRQGDHYNEQFF	TGTGCCAGCAGCCAAGATAGACAGGGGGATCACTACAATGAGCAGTTCTTC
NA	TRBV7-9	TRBD1	TRBJ1-5	CASSPGQGDQPQHF	TGTGCCAGCAGCCCGGGACAGGGTGATCAGCCCCAGCATTTT
once	TRBV7-9	NA	TRBJ1-6	CASSHSNWRNNSPLHF	TGTGCCAGCAGCCATTCAAACTGGAGGAATAATTCACCCCTCCACTTT
NA	TRBV6-5	TRBD1	TRBJ1-5	CASSRTGNSNQPQHF	TGTGCCAGCAGCCGGACAGGGAATAGCAATCAGCCCCAGCATTTT
NA	TRBV5-6	NA	TRBJ2-7	CASGGAYEQYF	TGTGCCAGCGGAGGGGCCTACGAGCAGTACTTC
NA	TRBV3-1/TRBV3-2	TRBD1	TRBJ2-1	CASRRTGGGSYNEQFF	TGTGCCAGCAGGCGGACAGGGGGAGGGTCCTACAATGAGCAGTTCTTC
NA	TRBV14	TRBD1	TRBJ2-7	CASSGQGMDF	TGTGCCAGCTCGGGACAGGGCATGGACTTC
NA	TRBV11-3	NA	TRBJ2-7	CASSLIGGDYEQYF	TGTGCCAGCAGCTTAATCGGCGGGGACTACGAGCAGTACTTC
once	TRBV9	NA	TRBJ2-1	CASSSKGYNEQFF	TGTGCCAGCAGCTCCAAGGGGTACAATGAGCAGTTCTTC
NA	TRBV6-5	NA	TRBJ1-6	CASSYEGLNSPLHF	TGTGCCAGCAGTTACGAGGGACTTAATTCACCCCTCCACTTT
NA	TRBV11-3	NA	TRBJ2-5	CASSLSAGQQETQYF	TGTGCCAGCAGCTTATCTGCTGGGCAGCAAGAGACCCAGTACTTC
NA	TRBV9	TRBD2	TRBJ2-7	CASSSGLYEQYF	TGTGCCAGCAGCTCGGGACTATACGAGCAGTACTTC
few	TRBV24-1	NA	TRBJ2-5	CATSVEIQETQYF	TGTGCCACCAGTGTCGAGATTCAAGAGACCCAGTACTTC
NA	TRBV9	NA	TRBJ1-1	CASSVGATAHSEAFF	TGTGCCAGCAGCGTAGGGGCAACAGCTCATTCTGAAGCTTTCTTT
NA	TRBV18	TRBD1	TRBJ1-4	CASSRNRGANEKLFF	TGTGCCAGCTCACGGAACAGGGGGGCTAATGAAAAACTGTTTTTT
NA	TRBV4-1	NA	TRBJ1-4	CASSQDTIGRGEKLFF	TGCGCCAGCAGCCAAGATACTATAGGTCGGGGTGAAAAACTGTTTTTT
NA	TRBV12-5	NA	TRBJ1-6	CASGLVRGLHNSPLHF	TGTGCTAGTGGTTTGGTAAGGGGACTTCATAATTCACCCCTCCACTTT
once	TRBV19	NA	TRBJ1-1	CASSPQGLNTEAFF	TGTGCCAGTAGTCCACAGGGTTTGAACACTGAAGCTTTCTTT
once	TRBV19	NA	TRBJ1-1	CASSIGAAGMNTEAFF	TGTGCCAGTAGTATAGGGGCAGCTGGCATGAACACTGAAGCTTTCTTT
NA	TRBV12-3/TRBV12-4	NA	TRBJ2-5	CASSRFSVETQYF	TGTGCCAGCAGCCGATTTAGTGTAGAGACCCAGTACTTC
NA	TRBV10-1	NA	TRBJ2-7	CANSALRTGDYEQYF	TGCGCCAACAGCGCCTTAAGGACGGGGGACTACGAGCAGTACTTC
NA	TRBV27	TRBD1	TRBJ1-6	CASSFGTGWNSPLHF	TGTGCCAGCAGTTTCGGGACAGGGTGGAATTCACCCCTCCACTTT
NA	TRBV18	NA	TRBJ1-3	CASSPQGISGNTIYF	TGTGCCAGCTCACCGCAGGGGATATCTGGAAACACCATATATTTT
NA	TRBV21-1	NA	TRBJ1-1	CASSDHLSEGLRVNTEAFF	TGTGCCAGCAGCGATCATCTTTCGGAGGGACTAAGGGTGAACACTGAAGCTTTCTTT
once	TRBV3-1/TRBV3-2	TRBD2	TRBJ2-3	CASSQALAGGRGPDTQYF	TGTGCCAGCAGCCAAGCACTAGCGGGGGGCCGGGGGCCAGATACGCAGTATTTT
NA	TRBV20-1	NA	TRBJ1-1	CSVPRGTEAFF	TGCAGTGTTCCCAGGGGAACTGAAGCTTTCTTT
NA	TRBV21-1	NA	TRBJ2-1	CASSIPYSGGVPNEQFF	TGTGCCAGCAGCATACCCTATAGCGGGGGGGTCCCCAATGAGCAGTTCTTC
NA	TRBV25-1	NA	TRBJ2-7	CASSLTGFEQYF	TGTGCCAGCAGCCTAACAGGGTTCGAGCAGTACTTC
NA	TRBV5-4	NA	TRBJ2-2	CASSWGGTGIAGELFF	TGTGCCAGCAGCTGGGGGGGAACAGGGATCGCCGGGGAGCTGTTTTTT
NA	TRBV7-2	NA	TRBJ2-5	CASSSITGFQETQYF	TGTGCCAGCAGCTCTATCACAGGGTTCCAAGAGACCCAGTACTTC
NA	TRBV5-1	TRBD2	TRBJ2-3	CASSSRLAGNTDTQYF	TGCGCCAGCAGCTCGCGACTAGCGGGAAACACAGATACGCAGTATTTT
once	TRBV15	NA	TRBJ1-1	CATSLQSWEAFF	TGTGCCACCAGCCTACAGTCGTGGGAAGCTTTCTTT
NA	TRBV7-9	TRBD1	TRBJ2-1	CASSPRTGQGGAYNEQFF	TGTGCCAGCAGCCCCCGAACCGGACAGGGGGGTGCCTACAATGAGCAGTTCTTC
NA	TRBV21-1	NA	TRBJ1-5	CASSKFWSSNQPQHF	TGTGCCAGCAGCAAATTTTGGAGTAGCAATCAGCCCCAGCATTTT
NA	TRBV11-3	NA	TRBJ1-6	CASSTDRRSPLHF	TGTGCCAGCAGCACAGACAGGAGGTCACCCCTCCACTTT
NA	TRBV5-1	TRBD2	TRBJ2-3	CASSLGGTSGTRTDTQYF	TGCGCCAGCAGCTTGGGAGGGACTAGCGGCACCCGCACAGATACGCAGTATTTT
NA	TRBV30	TRBD1	TRBJ1-6	CAWSVNRGNSPLHF	TGTGCCTGGAGTGTAAACAGGGGGAATTCACCCCTCCACTTT
once	TRBV2	TRBD2	TRBJ2-3	CASSEVTGTSGGRTDTQYF	TGTGCCAGCAGTGAAGTTACCGGGACTAGCGGGGGGCGCACAGATACGCAGTATTTT
NA	TRBV6-5	NA	TRBJ1-1	CASSSVNTEAFF	TGTGCCAGCAGTTCAGTGAACACTGAAGCTTTCTTT
many	TRBV28	NA	TRBJ1-2	CASSLRVMGGYTF	TGTGCCAGCAGTTTACGGGTGATGGGTGGCTACACCTTC
once	TRBV7-9	NA	TRBJ1-1	CASSLQVGLEAFF	TGTGCCAGCAGCCTTCAGGTAGGCCTTGAAGCTTTCTTT
NA	TRBV19	NA	TRBJ2-4	CASNQANIQYF	TGTGCCAGTAACCAGGCTAACATTCAGTACTTC
NA	TRBV27	NA	TRBJ1-6	CASSSGRGNNSPLHF	TGTGCCAGCAGCTCAGGCCGGGGTAATAATTCACCCCTCCACTTT
NA	TRBV5-1	NA	TRBJ2-3	CASQRTDSTDTQYF	TGCGCCAGTCAAAGGACAGATTCCACAGATACGCAGTATTTT
NA	TRBV7-2	NA	TRBJ1-1	CASSSRDYTEAFF	TGTGCCAGCAGCTCGAGGGATTACACTGAAGCTTTCTTT
NA	TRBV5-5	TRBD2	TRBJ2-2	CASSFSLAGGNTGELFF	TGTGCCAGCAGCTTCTCTCTAGCGGGGGGGAACACCGGGGAGCTGTTTTTT
NA	TRBV5-6	NA	TRBJ1-2	CASSLGRGKDGYTF	TGTGCCAGCAGCTTGGGTAGAGGGAAGGATGGCTACACCTTC
NA	TRBV19	TRBD1	TRBJ1-1	CASNPTGQRTEAFF	TGTGCCAGTAACCCGACAGGGCAGCGTACTGAAGCTTTCTTT
NA	TRBV5-6	NA	TRBJ1-2	CASSFAGISYGYTF	TGTGCCAGCAGCTTTGCGGGCATAAGCTATGGCTACACCTTC
NA	TRBV6-5	TRBD2	TRBJ2-2	CASSYGGETGELFF	TGTGCCAGCAGTTACGGGGGGGAGACCGGGGAGCTGTTTTTT